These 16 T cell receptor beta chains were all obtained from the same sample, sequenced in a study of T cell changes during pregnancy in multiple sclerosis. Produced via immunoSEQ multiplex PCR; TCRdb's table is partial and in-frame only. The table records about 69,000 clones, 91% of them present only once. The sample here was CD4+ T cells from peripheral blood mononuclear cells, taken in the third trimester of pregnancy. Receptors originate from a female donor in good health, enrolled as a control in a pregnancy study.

CDR3 sequence: CASSFGLADGKTQYF. The CDR3 DNA reads as TGTGCCAGCAGCTTTGGGCTAGCGGATGGAAAGACCCAGTACTTC. The V call is TRBV13, the J call TRBJ2-5; 7 bases match TRBD2. With 3 bases clipped from V and 6 bases from J, the junction kept 10 bases outside the gene matches. CDR1 PRHDT and CDR2 FYEKMQ come from the germline V gene (reference sequence). The CDR3 spans 15 residues.

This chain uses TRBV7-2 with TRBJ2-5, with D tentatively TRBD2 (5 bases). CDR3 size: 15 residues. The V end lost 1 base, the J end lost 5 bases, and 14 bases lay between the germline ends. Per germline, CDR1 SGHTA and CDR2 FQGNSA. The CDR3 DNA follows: TGTGCCAGCAGCTTAGGCCAGCGGATGGGTGAGACCCAGTACTTC. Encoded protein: CASSLGQRMGETQYF.

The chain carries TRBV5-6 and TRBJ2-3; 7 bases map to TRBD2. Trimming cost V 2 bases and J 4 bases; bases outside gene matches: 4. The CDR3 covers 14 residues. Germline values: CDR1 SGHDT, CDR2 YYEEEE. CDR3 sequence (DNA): TGTGCCAGCAGCTTCGGCGGGGGTGCAGATACGCAGTATTTT. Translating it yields CASSFGGGADTQYF.

DNA of the CDR3: TGTGCCAGTAGTATTACGGGGGACTATGGCTACACCTTC. Translation gives CASSITGDYGYTF. This chain uses TRBV19 with TRBJ1-2, with a possible D match to TRBD1 (5 bases). Per the germline V gene, CDR1 is LNHDA and CDR2 is SQIVND (reference sequence). Deletions cut 3 bases from V and 3 bases from J, with 8 bases between. The CDR3 consists of 13 residues. Based on the CDR3 plus reference TRBV19 and TRBJ1-2, the full variable domain is DGGITQSPKYLFRKEGQNVTLSCEQNLNHDAMYWYRQDPGQGLRLIYYSQIVNDFQKGDIAEGYSVSREKKESFPLTVTSAQKNPTAFYLCASSITGDYGYTFGSGTRLTVV.

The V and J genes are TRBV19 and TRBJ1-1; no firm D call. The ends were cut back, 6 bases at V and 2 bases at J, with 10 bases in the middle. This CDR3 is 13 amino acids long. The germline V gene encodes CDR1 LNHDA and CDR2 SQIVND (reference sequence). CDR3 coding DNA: TGTGCCAGTAGGGCCGGGATAAACACTGAAGCTTTCTTT. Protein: CASRAGINTEAFF.

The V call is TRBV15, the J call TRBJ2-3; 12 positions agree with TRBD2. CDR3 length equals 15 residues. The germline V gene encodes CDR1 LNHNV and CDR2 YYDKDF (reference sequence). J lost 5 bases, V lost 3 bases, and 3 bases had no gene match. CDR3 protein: CATSSRTSGVDTQYF. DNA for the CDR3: TGTGCCACCAGCAGTCGGACTAGCGGGGTAGATACGCAGTATTTT.

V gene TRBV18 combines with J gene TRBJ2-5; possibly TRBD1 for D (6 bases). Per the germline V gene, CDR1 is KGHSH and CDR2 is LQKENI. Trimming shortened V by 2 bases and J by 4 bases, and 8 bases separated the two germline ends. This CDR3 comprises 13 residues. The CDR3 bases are TGTGCCAGCTCACCATCCAGGGGAGAGACCCAGTACTTC. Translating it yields CASSPSRGETQYF.

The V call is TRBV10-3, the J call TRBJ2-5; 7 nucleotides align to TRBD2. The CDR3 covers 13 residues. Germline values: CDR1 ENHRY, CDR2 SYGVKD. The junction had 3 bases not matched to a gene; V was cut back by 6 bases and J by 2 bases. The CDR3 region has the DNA TGTGCCATCAGGGCGGGGGAGCAAGAGACCCAGTACTTC. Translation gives CAIRAGEQETQYF.

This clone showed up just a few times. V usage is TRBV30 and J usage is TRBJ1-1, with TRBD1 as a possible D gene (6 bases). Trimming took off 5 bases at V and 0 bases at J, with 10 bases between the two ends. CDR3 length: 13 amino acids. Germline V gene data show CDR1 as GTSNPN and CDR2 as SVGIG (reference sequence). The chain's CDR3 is CAWDRRMNTEAFF. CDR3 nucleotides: TGTGCCTGGGACAGGAGGATGAACACTGAAGCTTTCTTT.

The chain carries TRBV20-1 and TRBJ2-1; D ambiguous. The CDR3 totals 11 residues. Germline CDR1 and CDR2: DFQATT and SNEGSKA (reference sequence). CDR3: CSAEPRDEQFF. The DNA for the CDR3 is TGCAGCGCCGAACCCCGGGATGAGCAGTTCTTC.

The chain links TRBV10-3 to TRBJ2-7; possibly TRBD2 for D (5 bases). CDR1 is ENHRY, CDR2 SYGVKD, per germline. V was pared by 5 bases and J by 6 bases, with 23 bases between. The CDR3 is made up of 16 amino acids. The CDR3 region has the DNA TGTGCCATCAGTCCTTCCCTAACCTCAGGTCGGGGCGAGCAGTACTTC. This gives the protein CAISPSLTSGRGEQYF.

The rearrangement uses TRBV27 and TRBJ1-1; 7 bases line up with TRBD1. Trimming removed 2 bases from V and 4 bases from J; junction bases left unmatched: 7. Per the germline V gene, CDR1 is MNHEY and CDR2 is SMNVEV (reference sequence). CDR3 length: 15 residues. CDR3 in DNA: TGTGCCAGCAGTTTAAGACAGGGCAGGACCACTGAAGCTTTCTTT. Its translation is CASSLRQGRTTEAFF.

The CDR3 DNA reads as TGTGCCAGCAGCCAAGATCAGGGCCCGCCAGATACGCAGTATTTT. Translation: CASSQDQGPPDTQYF. V is TRBV14 and J is TRBJ2-3, with a tentative D call TRBD1 (5 bases). The CDR3 extends over 15 amino acids. The ends were cut back, 0 bases at V and 4 bases at J, with 11 bases in the middle. Germline CDR1 reads SGHDN; CDR2 reads FVKESK.

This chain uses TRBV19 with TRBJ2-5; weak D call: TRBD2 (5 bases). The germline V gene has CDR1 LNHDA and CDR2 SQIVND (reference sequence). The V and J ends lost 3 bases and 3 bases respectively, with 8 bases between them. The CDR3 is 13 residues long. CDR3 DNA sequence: TGTGCCAGTAGTATCAGCGGCAAAGAGACCCAGTACTTC. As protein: CASSISGKETQYF.

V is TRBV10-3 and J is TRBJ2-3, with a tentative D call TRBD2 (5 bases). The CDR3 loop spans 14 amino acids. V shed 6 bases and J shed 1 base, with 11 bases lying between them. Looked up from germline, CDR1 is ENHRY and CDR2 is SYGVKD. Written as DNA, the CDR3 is TGTGCCATCAGGAGCGGCCCTCGCACAGATACGCAGTATTTT. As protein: CAIRSGPRTDTQYF.

CDR3 residues: CASSSQPGTAGDSTDTQYF. DNA for the CDR3: TGCGCCAGCAGCTCTCAACCGGGCACAGCGGGTGACAGCACAGATACGCAGTATTTT. The chain links TRBV5-1 to TRBJ2-3; D might be TRBD2 (6 bases). Germline V gene data show CDR1 as SGHRS and CDR2 as YFSETQ. The length of the CDR3 is 19 residues. The V gene lost 3 bases and the J gene lost 0 bases, with 23 bases spanning the gap.